These T cell receptor beta chains were read from a single sample in a study of shared clonotypes between healthy human individuals. Assay used: immunoSEQ multiplex PCR; TCRdb lists only in-frame clones, some missing. This repertoire shows roughly 1,100,000 clones, around 75% found once; its top ten account for about 1.5%. The sequenced material came from memory CD4+ T cells sorted from blood. The receptors come from a man in his late teens or twenties in good health. Each CDR3 is given with its conserved first and last residue. A D gene is named only where the DNA matches it firmly. Clone size is stated in some rows and not others, as once, few, many or a class when expanded.

size	D	J	V	CDR3	DNA
many	TRBD2	TRBJ2-5	TRBV9	CASSVAGGQETQYF	TGTGCCAGCAGCGTAGCGGGGGGCCAAGAGACCCAGTACTTC
NA	NA	TRBJ1-1	TRBV7-3	CASSLAGTEAFF	TGTGCCAGCAGCTTAGCAGGGACTGAAGCTTTCTTT
NA	NA	TRBJ1-6	TRBV6-6	CASSWGSDSPLHF	TGTGCCAGCAGTTGGGGTTCTGATTCACCCCTCCACTTT
NA	TRBD1	TRBJ1-2	TRBV19	CASSIPGQGFYGYTF	TGTGCCAGTAGTATACCGGGACAGGGATTCTATGGCTACACCTTC
NA	NA	TRBJ2-7	TRBV5-5	CASSLVGWRPGDEQYF	TGTGCCAGCAGCTTGGTGGGGTGGCGCCCGGGGGACGAGCAGTACTTC
few	NA	TRBJ1-5	TRBV6-1	CASSSLTGLNQPQHF	TGTGCCAGCAGTTCGCTGACAGGACTAAATCAGCCCCAGCATTTT
NA	TRBD1	TRBJ1-2	TRBV5-5	CASSLAVGTGLGGYTF	TGTGCCAGCAGCTTGGCCGTCGGGACAGGGTTAGGTGGCTACACCTTC
NA	TRBD1	TRBJ1-1	TRBV6-5	CASSSDRSIRNTEAFF	TGTGCCAGCAGTTCGGACAGGTCAATTAGGAACACTGAAGCTTTCTTT
NA	TRBD2	TRBJ2-5	TRBV7-8	CASSLGQREQWETQYF	TGTGCCAGCAGCTTAGGGCAGCGGGAGCAGTGGGAGACCCAGTACTTC
NA	TRBD2	TRBJ2-2	TRBV13	CASSLLAGVTGELFF	TGTGCCAGCAGCTTACTAGCGGGAGTGACCGGGGAGCTGTTTTTT
NA	NA	TRBJ1-3	TRBV9	CASSASGGSGNTIYF	TGTGCCAGCAGCGCCTCCGGAGGCTCTGGAAACACCATATATTTT
NA	NA	TRBJ1-2	TRBV19	CASSKRLYGYTF	TGTGCCAGTAGTAAAAGGCTCTATGGCTACACCTTC
NA	NA	TRBJ2-3	TRBV30	CARSVSTDTQYF	TGTGCCCGTAGCGTAAGCACAGATACGCAGTATTTT
NA	TRBD2	TRBJ2-1	TRBV5-1	CASSPDWGRAYNEQFF	TGCGCCAGCAGCCCGGACTGGGGGAGGGCCTACAATGAGCAGTTCTTC
NA	TRBD1	TRBJ2-3	TRBV11-2	CASSLGTGLTDTQYF	TGTGCCAGCAGCCTGGGGACAGGTCTGACAGATACGCAGTATTTT
NA	NA	TRBJ2-2	TRBV5-1	CASSLEGGPGELFF	TGCGCCAGCAGCTTGGAGGGAGGTCCCGGGGAGCTGTTTTTT
NA	TRBD1	TRBJ1-2	TRBV6-1	CANRDRAYGYTF	TGTGCCAACCGGGACAGAGCTTATGGCTACACCTTC
NA	NA	TRBJ2-2	TRBV7-2	CASSFSGYTGELFF	TGTGCCAGCAGCTTCAGTGGGTACACCGGGGAGCTGTTTTTT
NA	NA	TRBJ1-1	TRBV7-2	CASSLEGKLAHPEAFF	TGTGCCAGCAGCTTAGAGGGGAAGCTAGCGCACCCAGAAGCTTTCTTT
NA	NA	TRBJ2-7	TRBV6-5	CASTRGPTYEQYF	TGTGCCAGCACTCGAGGACCAACCTACGAGCAGTACTTC
many	NA	TRBJ1-2	TRBV5-6	CASSKPLNYGYTF	TGTGCCAGCAGCAAGCCCTTAAACTATGGCTACACCTTC
NA	TRBD2	TRBJ2-7	TRBV4-1	CASSQEYGGEVYEQYF	TGCGCCAGCAGCCAAGAGTATGGGGGGGAGGTCTACGAGCAGTACTTC
NA	TRBD1	TRBJ1-1	TRBV7-3	CASSFLPGQGNTEAFF	TGTGCCAGCAGCTTCCTCCCGGGACAGGGGAACACTGAAGCTTTCTTT
NA	TRBD1	TRBJ1-1	TRBV6-5	CASRGGRIMNTEAFF	TGTGCCAGCAGAGGGGGCAGGATCATGAACACTGAAGCTTTCTTT
NA	TRBD1	TRBJ2-1	TRBV29-1	CSVEISRGLTYNEQFF	TGCAGCGTGGAAATAAGCAGGGGGCTAACCTACAATGAGCAGTTCTTC
NA	NA	TRBJ1-1	TRBV15	CATSRSLENTEAFF	TGTGCCACCAGCCGATCCTTGGAAAACACTGAAGCTTTCTTT
NA	NA	TRBJ1-6	TRBV7-9	CASSLGFQGGIQTNSPLHF	TGTGCCAGCAGCTTAGGTTTCCAGGGTGGGATCCAGACTAATTCACCCCTCCACTTT
NA	NA	TRBJ2-7	TRBV21-1	CASSRGLARLCEQYF	TGTGCCAGCAGCAGAGGACTAGCCCGCCTTTGCGAGCAGTACTTC
NA	NA	TRBJ2-2	TRBV5-6	CASSLVGLGNTGELFF	TGTGCCAGCAGCTTGGTTGGATTAGGGAACACCGGGGAGCTGTTTTTT
NA	NA	TRBJ2-1	TRBV20-1	CSGVEGNEQFF	TGCAGTGGAGTAGAGGGGAATGAGCAGTTCTTC
few	NA	TRBJ2-7	TRBV10-3	CAISGGTDLTYEQYF	TGTGCCATCAGTGGGGGGACTGACCTTACCTACGAGCAGTACTTC
NA	TRBD2	TRBJ2-3	TRBV10-3	CATVMAGAADTQYF	TGTGCCACGGTAATGGCGGGAGCAGCAGATACGCAGTATTTT
few	TRBD1	TRBJ1-2	TRBV18	CASSGTGASPYGYTF	TGTGCCAGCTCGGGGACAGGGGCGAGCCCCTATGGCTACACCTTC
once	NA	TRBJ1-6	TRBV6-5	CASSSINPYNSPLHF	TGTGCCAGCAGTTCGATTAACCCCTATAATTCACCCCTCCACTTT
NA	TRBD1	TRBJ1-1	TRBV6-5	CASSQTTGTTEAFF	TGTGCCAGCAGCCAAACGACAGGGACCACTGAAGCTTTCTTT
NA	NA	TRBJ1-1	TRBV14	CASSQLGLNTEAFF	TGTGCCAGCAGCCAACTGGGGTTGAACACTGAAGCTTTCTTT
NA	NA	TRBJ2-6	TRBV19	CASSSRGAGVLGGANVLTF	TGTGCCAGTAGTTCACGAGGGGCAGGGGTATTAGGTGGGGCCAACGTCCTGACTTTC
few	TRBD2	TRBJ2-1	TRBV29-1	CSVRPLAGYNEQFF	TGCAGCGTTCGACCACTAGCGGGCTACAATGAGCAGTTCTTC
NA	NA	TRBJ1-6	TRBV30	CAWNIQGLNSPLHF	TGTGCCTGGAATATACAGGGTTTGAATTCACCCCTCCACTTT
NA	TRBD2	TRBJ2-1	TRBV28	CASRSGGATYNEQFF	TGTGCCAGCAGATCGGGGGGGGCCACCTACAATGAGCAGTTCTTC
NA	TRBD1	TRBJ1-2	TRBV19	CASSRTGSYGYTF	TGTGCCAGTAGCAGGACAGGGTCCTATGGCTACACCTTC
once	TRBD2	TRBJ2-1	TRBV2	CASRSGGNEQFF	TGTGCCAGCAGGTCGGGGGGGAATGAGCAGTTCTTC
NA	NA	TRBJ2-1	TRBV30	CAWSRGIEQFF	TGTGCCTGGAGTAGGGGGATTGAGCAGTTCTTC
many	TRBD1	TRBJ2-4	TRBV2	CASTEGDRGKNIQYF	TGTGCCAGCACCGAGGGAGACAGGGGTAAAAACATTCAGTACTTC
NA	NA	TRBJ2-3	TRBV5-6	CASSLISGTLGTDTQYF	TGTGCCAGCAGCTTGATTTCCGGGACTCTTGGCACAGATACGCAGTATTTT